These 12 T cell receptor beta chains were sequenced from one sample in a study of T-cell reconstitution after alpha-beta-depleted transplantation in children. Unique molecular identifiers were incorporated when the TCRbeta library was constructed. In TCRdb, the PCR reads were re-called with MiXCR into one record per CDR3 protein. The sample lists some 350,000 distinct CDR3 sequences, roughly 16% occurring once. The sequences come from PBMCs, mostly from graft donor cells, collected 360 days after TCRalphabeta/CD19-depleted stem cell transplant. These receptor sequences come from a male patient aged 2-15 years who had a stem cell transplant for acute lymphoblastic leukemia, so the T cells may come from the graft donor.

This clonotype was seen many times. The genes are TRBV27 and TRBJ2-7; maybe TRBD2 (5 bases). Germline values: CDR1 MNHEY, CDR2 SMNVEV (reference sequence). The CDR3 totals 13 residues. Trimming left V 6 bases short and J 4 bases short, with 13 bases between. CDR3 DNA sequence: TGTGCCAGCAGCCCCTTCCGGGGATACGAGCAGTACTTC. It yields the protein CASSPFRGYEQYF.

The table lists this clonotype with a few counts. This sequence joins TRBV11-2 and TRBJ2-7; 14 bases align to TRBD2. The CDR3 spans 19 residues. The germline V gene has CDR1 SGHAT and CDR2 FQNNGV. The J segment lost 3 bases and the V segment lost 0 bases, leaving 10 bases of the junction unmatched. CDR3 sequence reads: CASSLEPPGTSGSHYEQYF. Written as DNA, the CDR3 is TGTGCCAGCAGCTTAGAGCCCCCCGGGACTAGCGGGAGCCACTACGAGCAGTACTTC. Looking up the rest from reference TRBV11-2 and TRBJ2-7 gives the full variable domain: EAGVAQSPRYKIIEKRQSVAFWCNPISGHATLYWYQQILGQGPKLLIQFQNNGVVDDSQLPKDRFSAERLKGVDSTLKIQPAKLEDSAVYLCASSLEPPGTSGSHYEQYFGPGTRLTVT.

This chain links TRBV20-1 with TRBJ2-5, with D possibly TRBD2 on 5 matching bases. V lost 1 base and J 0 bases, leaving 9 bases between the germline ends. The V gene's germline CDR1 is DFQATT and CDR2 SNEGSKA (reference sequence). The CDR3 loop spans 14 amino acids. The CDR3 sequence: CSARGLNNQETQYF. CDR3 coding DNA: TGCAGTGCTAGAGGACTAAACAACCAAGAGACCCAGTACTTC.

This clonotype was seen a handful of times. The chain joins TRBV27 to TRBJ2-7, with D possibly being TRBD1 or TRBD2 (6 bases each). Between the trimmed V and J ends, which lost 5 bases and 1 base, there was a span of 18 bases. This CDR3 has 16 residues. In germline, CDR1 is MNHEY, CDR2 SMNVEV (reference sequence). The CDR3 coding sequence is TGTGCCAGCAGTCCGATGGGGGCTAGCGTTTCCTACGAGCAGTACTTC. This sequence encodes CASSPMGASVSYEQYF.

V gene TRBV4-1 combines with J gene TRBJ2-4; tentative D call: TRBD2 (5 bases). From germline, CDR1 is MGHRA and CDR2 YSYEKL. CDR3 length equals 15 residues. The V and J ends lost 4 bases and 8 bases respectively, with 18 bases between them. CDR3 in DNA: TGCGCCAGCAGCCTCAATGCCCGGCCGCGGGACATTCAGTACTTC. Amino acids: CASSLNARPRDIQYF.

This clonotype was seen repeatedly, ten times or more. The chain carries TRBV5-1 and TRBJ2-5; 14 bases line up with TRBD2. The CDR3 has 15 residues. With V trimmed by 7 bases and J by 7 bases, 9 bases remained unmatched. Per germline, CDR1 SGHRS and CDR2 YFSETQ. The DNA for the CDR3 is TGCGCCAGCGTCGGGACTAGCGGGAGTCTCAGGACCCAGTACTTC. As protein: CASVGTSGSLRTQYF.

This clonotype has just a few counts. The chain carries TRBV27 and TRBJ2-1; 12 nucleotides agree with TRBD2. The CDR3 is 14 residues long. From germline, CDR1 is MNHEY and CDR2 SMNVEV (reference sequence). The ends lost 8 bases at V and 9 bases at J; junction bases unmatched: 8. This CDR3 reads CASSDLAGGGEQFF. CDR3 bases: TGTGCCAGCTCCGATCTAGCGGGAGGGGGTGAGCAGTTCTTC.

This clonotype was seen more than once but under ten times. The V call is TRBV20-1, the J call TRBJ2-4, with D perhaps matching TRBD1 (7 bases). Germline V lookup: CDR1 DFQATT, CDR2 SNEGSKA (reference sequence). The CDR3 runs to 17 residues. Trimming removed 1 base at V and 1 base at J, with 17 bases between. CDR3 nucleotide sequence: TGCAGTGCTAGAGCTACAGGGGTAGGGGGGGCCAAAAACATTCAGTACTTC. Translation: CSARATGVGGAKNIQYF.

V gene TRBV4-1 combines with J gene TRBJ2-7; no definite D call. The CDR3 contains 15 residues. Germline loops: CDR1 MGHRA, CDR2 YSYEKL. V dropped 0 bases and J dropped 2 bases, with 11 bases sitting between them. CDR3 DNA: TGCGCCAGCAGCCAAGATCAGGCAGTCACCTACGAGCAGTACTTC. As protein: CASSQDQAVTYEQYF.

In DNA form, the CDR3 reads TGTGCCAGCAGCCAAGTAGGTCACCCGGACTACGAGCAGTACTTC. This gives the protein CASSQVGHPDYEQYF. This chain uses TRBV4-2 with TRBJ2-7; D call uncertain. This CDR3 comprises 15 residues. The V end lost 1 base, the J end lost 3 bases, and 13 bases lay between the germline ends. Germline loops: CDR1 LGHNA, CDR2 YNFKEQ.

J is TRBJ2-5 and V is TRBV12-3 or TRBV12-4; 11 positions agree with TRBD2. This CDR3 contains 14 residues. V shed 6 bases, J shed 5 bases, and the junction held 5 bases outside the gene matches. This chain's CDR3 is CASRISGRAETQYF. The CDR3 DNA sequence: TGTGCCAGCAGGATTAGCGGGAGGGCGGAGACCCAGTACTTC.

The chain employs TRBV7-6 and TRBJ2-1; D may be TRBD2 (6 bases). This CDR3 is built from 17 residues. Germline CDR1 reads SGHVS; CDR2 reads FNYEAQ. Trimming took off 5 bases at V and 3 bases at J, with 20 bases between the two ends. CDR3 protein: CASSPLLPGEDYNEQFF. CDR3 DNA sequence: TGTGCCAGCAGCCCCCTTTTACCGGGAGAAGACTACAATGAGCAGTTCTTC. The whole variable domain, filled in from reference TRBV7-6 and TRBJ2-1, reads GAGVSQSPRYKVTKRGQDVALRCDPISGHVSLYWYRQALGQGPEFLTYFNYEAQQDKSGLPNDRFSAERPEGSISTLTIQRTEQRDSAMYRCASSPLLPGEDYNEQFFGPGTRLTVL.